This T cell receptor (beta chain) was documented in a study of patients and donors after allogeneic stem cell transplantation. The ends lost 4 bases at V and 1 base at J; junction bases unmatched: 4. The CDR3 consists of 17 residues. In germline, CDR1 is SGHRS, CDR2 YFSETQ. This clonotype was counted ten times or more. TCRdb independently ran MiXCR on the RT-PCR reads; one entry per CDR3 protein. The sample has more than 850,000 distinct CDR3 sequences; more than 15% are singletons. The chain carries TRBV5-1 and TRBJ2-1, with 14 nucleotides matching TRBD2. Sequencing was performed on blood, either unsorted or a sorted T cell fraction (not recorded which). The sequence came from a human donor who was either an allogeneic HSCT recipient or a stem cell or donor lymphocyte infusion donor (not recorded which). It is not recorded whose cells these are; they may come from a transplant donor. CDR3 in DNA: TGCGCCAGCAGCCCGACTAGCGGGAGGGCGTCCTACAATGAGCAGTTCTTC. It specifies CASSPTSGRASYNEQFF.